The clone carrying this T cell receptor (beta chain) was seen a single time. Its antigen is still unknown. The authors amplified TCR beta CDR3 regions from RNA transcripts. An opening RT-PCR round employed HTBI primers and preceded a second-round multiplex PCR. TCRdb recomputed calls from the multiplex PCR reads with MiXCR, one row per CDR3 protein. This sample yields over a million distinct CDR3 sequences, of which about 35% are seen a single time; 8.5% to 14% belongs to the top ten. People with hyperthyroidism were aged 18 to 65 and newly diagnosed, under 2 months' duration. Clinicians made diagnoses from clinical symptoms, serum thyroxine, TRAb, thyroid ultrasound and orbital computed tomography. Germline-derived CDR1 and CDR2 are SGHTA and FQGNSA. CDR3 length: 14 residues. V gave up 1 base and J gave up 9 bases; unmatched junction bases: 9. These data originate in a study of Graves' ophthalmopathy and Graves' hyperthyroidism. Broader study findings: Using a 13-signature model, the authors split ophthalmopathy from stable hyperthyroidism, with 85% to 90% sensitivity and roughly 83% specificity.

Sequencing was carried out using peripheral blood or thyroid tissue (not recorded which). This clonotype was obtained from an adult man with Graves' hyperthyroidism. The chain is built from TRBV7-2 and TRBJ2-7, with 7 positions matching TRBD2. Here the CDR3 DNA reads TGTGCCAGCAGCTTAGGGGCGGGGGTCAACACGCAGTACTTC. Translation gives CASSLGAGVNTQYF.